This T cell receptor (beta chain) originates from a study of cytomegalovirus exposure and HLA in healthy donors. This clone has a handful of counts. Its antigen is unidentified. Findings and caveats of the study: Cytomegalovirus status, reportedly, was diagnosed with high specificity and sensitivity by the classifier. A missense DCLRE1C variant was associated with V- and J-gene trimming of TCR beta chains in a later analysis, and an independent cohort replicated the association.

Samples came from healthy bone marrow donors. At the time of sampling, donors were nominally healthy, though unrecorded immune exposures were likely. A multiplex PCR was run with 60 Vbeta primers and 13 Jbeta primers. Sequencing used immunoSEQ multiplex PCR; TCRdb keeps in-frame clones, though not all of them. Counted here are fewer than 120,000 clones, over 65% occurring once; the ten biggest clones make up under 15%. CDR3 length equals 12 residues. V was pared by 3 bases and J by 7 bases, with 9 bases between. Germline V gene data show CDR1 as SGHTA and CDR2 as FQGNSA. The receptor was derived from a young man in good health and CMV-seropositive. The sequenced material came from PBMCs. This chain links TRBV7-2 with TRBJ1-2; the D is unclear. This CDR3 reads CASSFVGTGYTF. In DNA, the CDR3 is TGTGCCAGCAGCTTTGTCGGTACTGGCTACACCTTC.